Listed below are T cell receptor beta chains from one sample, sequenced in a study of T cell changes during pregnancy in multiple sclerosis. Repertoires were generated with immunoSEQ multiplex PCR, while TCRdb's copy carries only in-frame clones and drops some. This table holds about 79,000 clones, around nine tenths found once. This material consisted of CD4+ T cells from peripheral blood mononuclear cells, taken in the second trimester of pregnancy. These receptors were obtained from a female donor with multiple sclerosis, enrolled in a pregnancy study. CDR3s include the opening cysteine and the closing phenylalanine or tryptophan. The D gene is left open where the match is weak. A row's size may be missing; if present it is once, few, many or a size class.

V: TRBV2
D: TRBD1
J: TRBJ2-3
size: .
CDR3: CASSVQGTGVPDTQYF

V: TRBV27
D: .
J: TRBJ1-5
size: few
CDR3: CATPRQTLPYSNQPQHF

V: TRBV7-6
D: .
J: TRBJ2-5
size: .
CDR3: CASSGRPNSQETQYF

V: TRBV7-2
D: .
J: TRBJ1-6
size: few
CDR3: CASSLAPWGQETSPLHF

V: TRBV4-1
D: .
J: TRBJ2-3
size: .
CDR3: CASSQDPGGRGTDTQYF

V: TRBV28
D: .
J: TRBJ2-7
size: .
CDR3: CASSLLTRSSRYPSYEQYF

V: TRBV7-6
D: .
J: TRBJ1-3
size: once
CDR3: CASSQIRGSGNTIYF

V: TRBV5-4
D: TRBD2
J: TRBJ2-1
size: once
CDR3: CASSFRAGGPGNEQFF

V: TRBV19
D: TRBD2
J: TRBJ2-3
size: .
CDR3: CASKASGSADTQYF

V: TRBV5-1
D: TRBD1
J: TRBJ2-1
size: .
CDR3: CASSRDRTYEQFF

V: TRBV9
D: .
J: TRBJ2-1
size: .
CDR3: CASSVGRGFSSYNEQFF

V: TRBV7-8
D: TRBD1
J: TRBJ2-7
size: .
CDR3: CASRPGQGSREQYF

V: TRBV30
D: .
J: TRBJ2-1
size: .
CDR3: CAWNGGGSAGSSYNEQFF

V: TRBV2
D: TRBD1
J: TRBJ2-3
size: .
CDR3: CASIRGYQSTDTQYF

V: TRBV6-6
D: .
J: TRBJ2-2
size: .
CDR3: CASRWTDTGELFF

V: TRBV6-5
D: TRBD1
J: TRBJ2-7
size: once
CDR3: CASSYADRGPYEQYF

V: TRBV30
D: .
J: TRBJ1-1
size: .
CDR3: CAWRSPVEAFF

V: TRBV9
D: .
J: TRBJ1-2
size: .
CDR3: CASSTRQAYGYTF

V: TRBV30
D: .
J: TRBJ1-6
size: .
CDR3: CAWSGGGGPPLHF

V: TRBV25-1
D: .
J: TRBJ2-6
size: .
CDR3: CASSSAGANVLTF

V: TRBV30
D: .
J: TRBJ2-3
size: .
CDR3: CAWSGSTQYF

V: TRBV30
D: .
J: TRBJ1-6
size: .
CDR3: CAWTGLNSPLHF